This entry is about one T cell receptor (beta chain). Antigen specificity is unknown. This record belongs to a study of T cells in severe cutaneous drug reactions. General study points: A public TCRbeta CDR3 appeared in all seven CBZ-SJS/TEN blister samples, averaging roughly 13%. TRBV12-4 use rose strongly in carbamazepine-induced Stevens-Johnson syndrome or toxic epidermal necrolysis, averaging roughly 32% in blister cells and about 5% in PBMC.

The donors had carbamazepine-induced Stevens-Johnson syndrome or toxic epidermal necrolysis. Germline-derived CDR1 and CDR2 are SGHAT and FQNNGV. This CDR3 comprises 16 residues. TCR subtype-specific primers in iRepertoire multiplex PCR prepared libraries for bulk and single-cell sequencing. Roughly 95-500 ng of RNA per sample was bulk library input. TCRdb re-called the multiplex PCR reads and shows each CDR3 protein once, DNA omitted. The repertoire table contains some 5,700 distinct CDR3 sequences. Sequenced sample: PBMCs. The sequence was collected from a human donor with a severe cutaneous adverse drug reaction. The chain uses TRBV11-2 and TRBJ2-5; with no DNA, the TCRdb D assignment of TRBD1 cannot be verified. The CDR3 spells CASSFREGKVGETQYF. Filled out from reference TRBV11-2 and TRBJ2-5, the complete variable domain reads EAGVAQSPRYKIIEKRQSVAFWCNPISGHATLYWYQQILGQGPKLLIQFQNNGVVDDSQLPKDRFSAERLKGVDSTLKIQPAKLEDSAVYLCASSFREGKVGETQYFGPGTRLLVL.